The 32 T cell receptor beta chains given below trace back to one sample, sequenced in a study of CD8 T cells in Susac syndrome. With random hexamers, reverse transcription was performed on about 0.5 to 1 ug of RNA. TCRdb reanalysed the immunoSEQ multiplex PCR reads using MiXCR and keeps one entry per CDR3 protein. The data hold 95,000 to 150,000 distinct CDR3 sequences, with about 94% observed a single time. Sequencing was done on a sample of CD8+ T cells from PBMCs. The receptors derive from a human donor with Susac syndrome.

The chain has TRBV20-1 and TRBJ2-7; D gene unclear. V was shortened by 2 bases and J by 4 bases, with 12 bases between the two germline ends. CDR3 length equals 13 residues. Germline CDR1 DFQATT, CDR2 SNEGSKA (reference sequence). CDR3 in amino acids: CSARSYDEYEQYF. CDR3 coding DNA: TGCAGTGCTAGATCGTACGACGAATACGAGCAGTACTTC.

This clonotype was recorded only once. The chain employs TRBV30 and TRBJ1-1; 11 bases are shared with TRBD1. The CDR3 has 14 amino acids. Per the germline V gene, CDR1 is GTSNPN and CDR2 is SVGIG (reference sequence). The V and J ends lost 5 bases and 4 bases, in that order; junction bases with no gene match: 6. This chain's CDR3 is CAWVPGTGGTEAFF. The CDR3 bases are TGTGCCTGGGTCCCCGGGACAGGGGGCACTGAAGCTTTCTTT.

The rearrangement links TRBV30 to TRBJ1-1, with TRBD1 as a possible D gene (6 bases). Looked up from germline, CDR1 is GTSNPN and CDR2 is SVGIG (reference sequence). Trimming stripped 0 bases from V and 4 bases from J, with 12 bases between. This CDR3 region has 14 residues. CDR3 in DNA: TGTGCCTGGAGTGTAAGTCAGGGGTTCACTGAAGCTTTCTTT. This sequence encodes CAWSVSQGFTEAFF.

V gene TRBV7-3 combines with J gene TRBJ2-1; D is ambiguous. V was pared by 1 base and J by 3 bases, with 10 bases between. CDR1 is SGHTA and CDR2 is FQGTGA in the germline V gene. This CDR3 has 15 amino acids. The CDR3 DNA reads TGTGCCAGCAGCTTAATTGTAGGGAACTACAATGAGCAGTTCTTC. This codes for CASSLIVGNYNEQFF.

The chain is built from TRBV5-4 and TRBJ2-1; 9 bases fit TRBD1. Germline assignment: CDR1 SGHNT and CDR2 YYREEE (reference sequence). The CDR3 has 16 amino acids. Losses at the gene ends were 5 bases for V and 4 bases for J; bases not matched to a gene: 10. CDR3 sequence: CASSSDTGTGYNEQFF. CDR3 bases: TGTGCCAGCAGTTCGGATACCGGGACAGGGTACAATGAGCAGTTCTTC.

The chain has TRBV3-1 and TRBJ2-5; 7 bases line up with TRBD2. The CDR3 contains 14 residues. Germline trimming cut 4 bases from V and 1 base from J; bases unmatched to any gene: 3. The germline V gene has CDR1 LGHDT and CDR2 YNNKEL (reference sequence). The DNA of the CDR3 is TGTGCCAGCAGCCGGAGCGGGATCCAAGAGACCCAGTACTTC. Protein sequence: CASSRSGIQETQYF.

The chain is built from TRBV14 and TRBJ2-2; 14 nucleotides align to TRBD2. Germline V lookup: CDR1 SGHDN, CDR2 FVKESK. After removal of 0 bases from V and 5 bases from J, the junction contained 5 bases not matched to a gene. CDR3 size: 18 residues. The CDR3 nucleotides are TGTGCCAGCAGCCAAGATCCCTGGACTAGCGGGAGGACCGGGGAGCTGTTTTTT. Translation: CASSQDPWTSGRTGELFF.

The rearrangement uses TRBV12-3 or TRBV12-4 and TRBJ2-4; D might be TRBD1 (5 bases). This CDR3 has 16 amino acids. V lost 3 bases, J lost 0 bases, and 12 bases lay in between. The CDR3 region is CASSLGRVSAKNIQYF. CDR3 bases: TGTGCCAGCAGTTTGGGCAGGGTCTCAGCCAAAAACATTCAGTACTTC.

In nucleotides, the CDR3 is TGTGCCAGCAGCCCCCATCGAGGCACCGGGGAGCTGTTTTTT. Amino acid sequence: CASSPHRGTGELFF. The chain links TRBV7-9 to TRBJ2-2; the D is unclear. The CDR3 has 14 residues. The germline CDR1 and CDR2 sequences are SEHNR and FQNEAQ (reference sequence). V shed 5 bases and J shed 4 bases, with 11 bases lying between them.

The chain has TRBV4-2 and TRBJ2-3; 8 bases are a match to TRBD2. Trimming cost V 1 base and J 1 base; bases outside gene matches: 4. CDR3 size: 16 residues. Looked up from germline, CDR1 is LGHNA and CDR2 is YNFKEQ. In DNA form, the CDR3 reads TGTGCCAGCAGCCAAGTTGCGGGGGGAGGCACAGATACGCAGTATTTT. Translating gives CASSQVAGGGTDTQYF.

This clonotype was counted a single time. The chain employs TRBV27 and TRBJ1-4; D not certain. Germline loops: CDR1 MNHEY, CDR2 SMNVEV (reference sequence). This CDR3 is built from 13 residues. V was clipped by 10 bases and J by 3 bases, with 12 bases between them. CDR3 sequence reads: CATRSPPNEKLFF. The CDR3 nucleotides read TGTGCCACCCGGTCGCCGCCTAATGAAAAACTGTTTTTT.

In its sample, this clonotype was seen once. V and J are TRBV20-1 and TRBJ2-1, with D unclear. The germline V and J ends were trimmed by 6 bases and 8 bases, with 20 bases remaining between them. CDR3 size: 14 residues. CDR1 is DFQATT and CDR2 is SNEGSKA in the germline V gene (reference sequence). The CDR3 loop is CSAQRRASAHEQFF. CDR3 DNA: TGCAGTGCCCAGCGTAGGGCCAGCGCGCATGAGCAGTTCTTC.

This chain uses TRBV19 with TRBJ2-5; no definite D call. CDR3 length equals 13 residues. From germline, CDR1 is LNHDA and CDR2 SQIVND (reference sequence). V gave up 1 base and J gave up 7 bases, with 10 bases separating them. The CDR3 loop reads CASSIGSHGTQYF. For the CDR3, the DNA is TGTGCCAGTAGTATAGGGAGCCACGGGACCCAGTACTTC.

This clonotype was found once. The chain links TRBV20-1 to TRBJ1-5, with 9 nucleotides matching TRBD1. V lost 0 bases and J lost 5; bases outside the gene matches: 5. The germline gives CDR1 DFQATT, CDR2 SNEGSKA (reference sequence). This CDR3 region has 15 residues. CDR3 nucleotides: TGCAGTGCTAGAGATCCGGGACAGGGCCATCAGCCCCAGCATTTT. Its protein product is CSARDPGQGHQPQHF.

CDR3 in DNA: TGTGCCAGCAGCCAAGTTCGCGGTGACATTCAGTACTTC. Translated: CASSQVRGDIQYF. V usage is TRBV4-2 and J usage is TRBJ2-4; D is ambiguous. Germline loops: CDR1 LGHNA, CDR2 YNFKEQ. The V end was cut by 1 base, the J end by 8 bases, with 9 bases between. This CDR3 has 13 amino acids.

CDR3 nucleotides: TGCGCCAGCAGCCAAAAGACAGAGAACTATGGCTACACCTTC. Encoded protein: CASSQKTENYGYTF. The chain joins TRBV4-1 to TRBJ1-2, with D perhaps TRBD1 (5 bases). CDR3 length: 14 residues. Trimming shortened V by 2 bases and J by 2 bases, and 9 bases separated the two germline ends. Germline V gene sequence: CDR1 MGHRA, CDR2 YSYEKL.

V is TRBV4-1 and J is TRBJ1-4; a possible D gene is TRBD1 (5 bases). CDR3 length equals 17 residues. Germline lookup yields CDR1 MGHRA and CDR2 YSYEKL. Trimming pared 0 bases from V and 5 bases from J, leaving 16 bases between. The CDR3 DNA follows: TGCGCCAGCAGCCAAGACCCCCACGGGGCAGAGAATGAAAAACTGTTTTTT. The encoded protein is CASSQDPHGAENEKLFF.

The V and J genes are TRBV12-5 and TRBJ2-2; possible D gene TRBD1, 6 bases. The CDR3 sequence is 17 residues long. The germline CDR1 and CDR2 sequences are LGHNT and FRNRAP. The ends were cut back, 6 bases at V and 7 bases at J, with 24 bases in the middle. Written as DNA, the CDR3 is TGTGCTAGTGGGCTAGGCCTCAGGGGCGAATTTAACGGGGAGCTGTTTTTT. Residues: CASGLGLRGEFNGELFF.

This clonotype was seen a handful of times. The chain carries TRBV11-2 and TRBJ2-2, with no clear D. V was cut by 5 bases and J by 2 bases, with 3 bases left in between. CDR1 is SGHAT and CDR2 is FQNNGV in the germline V gene. This CDR3 has 12 residues. The CDR3 nucleotides read TGTGCCAGCAGCACTAACACCGGGGAGCTGTTTTTT. Translated: CASSTNTGELFF.

This clonotype appeared a single time. This rearrangement joins TRBV7-9 to TRBJ2-1; 9 positions match TRBD2. The germline V gene has CDR1 SEHNR and CDR2 FQNEAQ (reference sequence). This CDR3 has 16 amino acids. J was trimmed by 6 bases and V by 5 bases; bases with no gene match: 11. In DNA form, the CDR3 reads TGTGCCAGCAGCCCCAAGGGGGTAGCGGGAGTCAATGAGCAGTTCTTC. It yields the protein CASSPKGVAGVNEQFF.

This rearrangement joins TRBV30 to TRBJ2-3, with D maybe TRBD2 (6 bases). V lost 2 bases to trimming and J lost 0 bases, with 21 bases between them. Looked up from germline, CDR1 is GTSNPN and CDR2 is SVGIG (reference sequence). There are 18 residues in the CDR3. This CDR3 is CAWSWGGEAETSTDTQYF. CDR3 sequence (DNA): TGTGCCTGGAGTTGGGGCGGGGAAGCGGAAACTAGCACAGATACGCAGTATTTT.

J is TRBJ1-5 and V is TRBV12-3 or TRBV12-4, with no clear D. This CDR3 spans 15 amino acids. Trimming pared 5 bases from V and 0 bases from J, leaving 11 bases between. CDR3 amino acids: CASSTGPDSNQPQHF. CDR3 coding DNA: TGTGCCAGCAGTACCGGGCCCGATAGCAATCAGCCCCAGCATTTT.

The rearrangement uses TRBV5-6 and TRBJ1-2, with TRBD1 as a possible D gene (5 bases). Germline V gene lookup returns CDR1 SGHDT and CDR2 YYEEEE. V dropped 0 bases and J dropped 8 bases, with 11 bases sitting between them. The CDR3 totals 13 residues. The CDR3 is CASSLGQGQGYTF. The CDR3 nucleotides read TGTGCCAGCAGCTTGGGCCAGGGCCAGGGCTACACCTTC.

The chain couples TRBV20-1 to TRBJ1-6; D is perhaps TRBD1 (5 bases). Looked up from germline, CDR1 is DFQATT and CDR2 is SNEGSKA (reference sequence). Trimming left V 0 bases short and J 9 bases short, with 15 bases between. The CDR3 contains 15 residues. Here the CDR3 DNA reads TGCAGTGCTAGAGACGGAGGGACCGACGGTTCACCCCTCCACTTT. It encodes CSARDGGTDGSPLHF.

V and J are TRBV3-1 and TRBJ1-4; possibly TRBD1 for D (6 bases). This CDR3 region has 15 residues. CDR1 LGHDT and CDR2 YNNKEL come from the germline V gene (reference sequence). The V end was cut by 3 bases, the J end by 8 bases, with 16 bases between. This chain's CDR3 is CASSHLLAGEEKLFF. The CDR3 region has the DNA TGTGCCAGCAGCCATCTCTTGGCAGGGGAGGAAAAACTGTTTTTT.

The chain uses TRBV4-2 and TRBJ2-3; no firm D call. Germline-derived CDR1 and CDR2 are LGHNA and YNFKEQ. Trimming took 0 bases from V and 4 from J, leaving 11 bases between them. CDR3 size: 15 residues. The chain's CDR3 is CASSQEALGADTQYF. Written as DNA, the CDR3 is TGTGCCAGCAGCCAAGAAGCCTTAGGAGCAGATACGCAGTATTTT.

The chain carries TRBV15 and TRBJ1-2; 8 nucleotides align to TRBD1. Unmatched junction bases numbered 7, after V lost 0 bases and J lost 4 bases. In germline, CDR1 is LNHNV, CDR2 YYDKDF (reference sequence). The CDR3 length is 16 residues. The DNA for the CDR3 is TGTGCCACCAGCAGAGATCGTCGGACAGGGCCCTATGGCTACACCTTC. Its protein product is CATSRDRRTGPYGYTF.

The CDR3 spells CASSFPGLYEQYF. CDR3 coding DNA: TGTGCCAGCAGCTTTCCAGGGCTGTACGAGCAGTACTTC. V usage is TRBV7-9 and J usage is TRBJ2-7, with D perhaps matching TRBD1 (5 bases). V shed 3 bases and J shed 4 bases, with 10 bases lying between them. The CDR3 is 13 amino acids. Germline V lookup: CDR1 SEHNR, CDR2 FQNEAQ (reference sequence).

J is TRBJ2-3 and V is TRBV7-6, with D unclear. Germline V gene sequence: CDR1 SGHVS, CDR2 FNYEAQ. The V gene lost 5 bases and the J gene lost 5 bases, with 14 bases spanning the gap. The CDR3 is 14 amino acids. Here the CDR3 DNA reads TGTGCCAGCAGCCCTAAATGGGGTGTAGATACGCAGTATTTT. Translating it yields CASSPKWGVDTQYF.

V usage is TRBV15 and J usage is TRBJ1-5; possible D gene TRBD1, 5 bases. The CDR3 consists of 16 residues. Germline CDR1 is LNHNV and CDR2 is YYDKDF (reference sequence). Trimming cost V 5 bases and J 6 bases, with 20 bases left between them. The chain's CDR3 is CATSGGAGPLSQPQHF. Written as DNA, the CDR3 is TGTGCCACCAGCGGAGGCGCGGGACCGTTGAGTCAGCCCCAGCATTTT. Combining the CDR3 with reference TRBV15 and TRBJ1-5 gives the whole variable domain DAMVIQNPRYQVTQFGKPVTLSCSQTLNHNVMYWYQQKSSQAPKLLFHYYDKDFNNEADTPDNFQSRRPNTSFCFLDIRSPGLGDTAMYLCATSGGAGPLSQPQHFGDGTRLSIL.

The V call is TRBV20-1, the J call TRBJ2-1, with D hard to call. The CDR3 loop spans 14 amino acids. V lost 0 bases and J lost 5, with 11 bases in between. Germline V lookup: CDR1 DFQATT, CDR2 SNEGSKA (reference sequence). In DNA, the CDR3 is TGCAGTGCTAGAGACATCCTCCTCCACAATGAGCAGTTCTTC. Its translation is CSARDILLHNEQFF.

The rearrangement links TRBV27 to TRBJ2-2; the match to TRBD1 covers 7 bases. The ends lost 5 bases at V and 6 bases at J; junction bases unmatched: 9. Germline-derived CDR1 and CDR2 are MNHEY and SMNVEV (reference sequence). CDR3 length: 15 amino acids. The CDR3 coding sequence is TGTGCCAGCAGTCAACCGGGACAGTCTGCCGGGGAGCTGTTTTTT. Translated: CASSQPGQSAGELFF.